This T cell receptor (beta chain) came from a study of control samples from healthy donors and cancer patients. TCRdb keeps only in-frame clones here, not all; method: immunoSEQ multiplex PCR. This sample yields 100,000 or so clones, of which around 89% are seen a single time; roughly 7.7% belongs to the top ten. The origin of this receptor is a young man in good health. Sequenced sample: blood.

The chain's CDR3 is CASSLVGGSGNTIYF. The CDR3 DNA follows: TGCGCCAGCAGCTTGGTGGGAGGCTCTGGAAACACCATATATTTT. V is TRBV5-1 and J is TRBJ1-3, with D hard to call. With 0 bases removed from V and 0 bases from J, the gap between germline ends came to 7 bases. This CDR3 has 15 residues. The germline V gene has CDR1 SGHRS and CDR2 YFSETQ.